This T cell receptor beta chain came from a study of metastatic and nonmetastatic thyroid tumors. MiXCR reprocessed the PCR reads for TCRdb. Among some 41,000 clones listed, more than 25% were seen once. Per germline, CDR1 MNHEY and CDR2 SVGEGT. CDR3 length equals 15 residues. Until they underwent thyroid surgery, no patient had received any treatment. This clone has only a few counts. The junction departs from the called germline gene at one end, perhaps through a read error. The rearrangement joins TRBV6-2 or TRBV6-3 to TRBJ2-3, with 8 bases matching TRBD2. This clonotype was sampled from a male donor with papillary thyroid cancer or a benign thyroid nodule (not recorded which). Some clones in this sample may be carry-over from other donors' samples. Sequencing was done on a sample of blood. Written as DNA, the CDR3 is TGTGCCAGCAGTTACCTAGCGGGCGGTTCAGATACGCATTATTTT. It encodes CASSYLAGGSDTHYF.